Shown below are 14 T cell receptor beta chains from a single sample sequenced in a study of T cell clonotyping in hematopoietic cell transplantation. Libraries were prepared by immunoSEQ multiplex PCR; TCRdb keeps only in-frame clonotypes and omits some of them. This sample has around 7,000 clones, with nearly 99% found just once. Sequencing was performed on PBMCs, taken 30 days after allogeneic stem cell transplant. The receptors derive from a male patient between 55 and 70 years old who had an allogeneic stem cell transplant from a related donor, so the T cells may come from the graft donor. Some clones in this sample may be carry-over from other donors' samples.

This chain's CDR3 is CASSPSGGDTIYF. The CDR3 DNA follows: TGTGCCAGCAGCCCGAGCGGGGGGGACACCATATATTTT. The chain couples TRBV9 to TRBJ1-3, with D perhaps TRBD1 (5 bases). This CDR3 comprises 13 residues. Germline-derived CDR1 and CDR2 are SGDLS and YYNGEE. Trimming left V 4 bases short and J 8 bases short, with 13 bases between. The full variable domain, rest sourced from reference TRBV9 and TRBJ1-3, is DSGVTQTPKHLITATGQRVTLRCSPRSGDLSVYWYQQSLDQGLQFLIQYYNGEERAKGNILERFSAQQFPDLHSELNLSSLELGDSALYFCASSPSGGDTIYFGEGSWLTVV.

The rearrangement uses TRBV27 and TRBJ1-5, with 7 bases fitting TRBD1. The length of the CDR3 is 15 residues. The V gene's germline CDR1 is MNHEY and CDR2 SMNVEV (reference sequence). With V trimmed by 5 bases and J by 3 bases, 7 bases remained unmatched. CDR3 amino acids: CASSQDRFLNQPQHF. CDR3 nucleotides: TGTGCCAGCAGTCAGGACAGGTTCCTCAATCAGCCCCAGCATTTT.

The rearrangement uses TRBV4-1 and TRBJ2-2; the D is unclear. In germline, CDR1 is MGHRA, CDR2 YSYEKL. Trimming took 0 bases from V and 4 from J, leaving 24 bases between them. The CDR3 extends over 20 amino acids. In nucleotides, the CDR3 is TGCGCCAGCAGCCAAGACAGGCATGGGCTTTTGCAGGATGGCACCGGGGAGCTGTTTTTT. Protein product: CASSQDRHGLLQDGTGELFF.

The rearrangement uses TRBV5-6 and TRBJ2-7; D remains ambiguous. Between the trimmed V and J ends, which lost 0 bases and 0 bases, there was a span of 7 bases. Germline CDR1 and CDR2: SGHDT and YYEEEE. There are 14 residues in the CDR3. CDR3 bases: TGTGCCAGCAGCTTGGGGACGGTCTCCTACGAGCAGTACTTC. It yields the protein CASSLGTVSYEQYF.

V and J are TRBV5-8 and TRBJ2-7; no firm D call. CDR1 is SGHTS, CDR2 YDEGEE, per germline. Trimming left V 7 bases short and J 1 base short, with 6 bases between. CDR3 length equals 11 residues. In DNA, the CDR3 is TGTGCCAGCCACAGATCCTACGAGCAGTACTTC. This codes for CASHRSYEQYF.

The table lists this clone with a count of one. The chain joins TRBV19 to TRBJ1-3; D not resolved. The V gene's germline CDR1 is LNHDA and CDR2 SQIVND (reference sequence). Trimming removed 4 bases at V and 0 bases at J, with 7 bases between. This CDR3 region has 14 residues. CDR3 nucleotide sequence: TGTGCCAGTAGTACTGACATCTCTGGAAACACCATATATTTT. Amino acid sequence: CASSTDISGNTIYF.

The chain combines TRBV2 with TRBJ1-4; the D gene is possibly TRBD1 (5 bases). Germline V CDR1 and CDR2: SNHLY, FYNNEI. Between the trimmed V and J ends, which lost 7 bases and 0 bases, there was a span of 15 bases. This CDR3 spans 16 amino acids. In DNA form, the CDR3 reads TGTGCCAGCATCCTACTTATGACAGCAACTAATGAAAAACTGTTTTTT. Amino acid sequence: CASILLMTATNEKLFF.

The chain employs TRBV12-5 and TRBJ1-2, with 7 bases matching TRBD1. The CDR3 contains 14 residues. The germline V gene encodes CDR1 LGHNT and CDR2 FRNRAP. J lost 4 bases, V lost 1 base, and 3 bases had no gene match. CDR3 sequence: CASGLADRSYGYTF. The CDR3 DNA follows: TGTGCTAGTGGTTTGGCGGACAGGAGCTATGGCTACACCTTC.

The gene calls are TRBV4-1 and TRBJ1-2, with D possibly matching TRBD1 (6 bases). CDR1 and CDR2 (germline): MGHRA, YSYEKL. V shed 5 bases and J shed 1 base, with 8 bases lying between them. The CDR3 is made up of 13 amino acids. Written as DNA, the CDR3 is TGCGCCAGCAGCGGGGACAATAACTATGGCTACACCTTC. Amino acids: CASSGDNNYGYTF.

This chain joins TRBV27 and TRBJ1-5, with TRBD1 matching 9 bases. Germline assignment: CDR1 MNHEY and CDR2 SMNVEV (reference sequence). The CDR3 is 16 residues long. V lost 7 bases to trimming and J lost 2 bases; unmatched junction nucleotides: 9. CDR3 nucleotides: TGTGCCAGCACGACTACAGGGGGCGGCGGCAATCAGCCCCAGCATTTT. Translated, it gives CASTTTGGGGNQPQHF.

The table lists this clone with a count of one. The rearrangement uses TRBV29-1 and TRBJ1-1; D not certain. V lost 4 bases, J lost 0 bases, and 9 bases lay in between. The CDR3 loop spans 13 amino acids. The germline V gene has CDR1 SQVTM and CDR2 ANQGSEA. The CDR3 region has the DNA TGCAGCGTTGGGAGGGTTATGAACACTGAAGCTTTCTTT. It translates to CSVGRVMNTEAFF.

This clone appeared a single time. The chain couples TRBV4-3 to TRBJ2-7, with no clear D. The ends were cut back, 0 bases at V and 2 bases at J, with 5 bases in the middle. CDR3 length: 13 amino acids. Germline V gene data show CDR1 as LGHNA and CDR2 as YSLEER. The CDR3 DNA follows: TGCGCCAGCAGCCAAGAAACGGCCTACGAGCAGTACTTC. This sequence encodes CASSQETAYEQYF.

The rearrangement uses TRBV25-1 and TRBJ2-3, with D possibly matching TRBD2 (5 bases). Looked up from germline, CDR1 is MGHDK and CDR2 is SYGVNS. V lost 6 bases, J lost 5 bases, and 9 bases lay in between. The CDR3 runs to 12 residues. The CDR3 coding sequence is TGTGCCAGCAGAAGAGGAGGAGATACGCAGTATTTT. Translation gives CASRRGGDTQYF.

This chain links TRBV5-1 with TRBJ2-2; a weak D match, TRBD1 (5 bases). The CDR3 runs 14 residues. Germline lookup yields CDR1 SGHRS and CDR2 YFSETQ. Trimming cost V 3 bases and J 1 base, with 7 bases left between them. The CDR3 DNA follows: TGCGCCAGCAGCTCCGGACAGAACACCGGGGAGCTGTTTTTT. Protein product: CASSSGQNTGELFF. Using reference TRBV5-1 and TRBJ2-2 for the parts outside the CDR3, the full variable domain is KAGVTQTPRYLIKTRGQQVTLSCSPISGHRSVSWYQQTPGQGLQFLFEYFSETQRNKGNFPGRFSGRQFSNSRSEMNVSTLELGDSALYLCASSSGQNTGELFFGEGSRLTVL.